Presented here are 19 T cell receptor beta chains from one specimen sequenced in a study of shared clonotypes between healthy human individuals. Method: immunoSEQ multiplex PCR; TCRdb's copy keeps in-frame clones and lacks some. The sample gives a few million clones, 85% to 95% of which show up once; 0.39% is in the top ten. What was sequenced was naive CD4+ T cells from PBMCs. Subset: CD45RA+ positively selected. Every receptor here comes from a man aged 18-30 years in good health. Some clones in this sample may be carry-over from other donors' samples.

This chain joins TRBV28 and TRBJ2-1; 8 bases are a match to TRBD2. Trimming removed 6 bases from V and 1 base from J; junction bases left unmatched: 11. This CDR3 has 17 amino acids. Germline V lookup: CDR1 MDHEN, CDR2 SYDVKM. The CDR3 bases are TGTGCCAGCAGAACACTCAACGGGGGGGGTTCCTACAATGAGCAGTTCTTC. Translated: CASRTLNGGGSYNEQFF. The full variable domain, in which reference TRBV28 and TRBJ2-1 provide the parts outside the CDR3, is DVKVTQSSRYLVKRTGEKVFLECVQDMDHENMFWYRQDPGLGLRLIYFSYDVKMKEKGDIPEGYSVSREKKERFSLILESASTNQTSMYLCASRTLNGGGSYNEQFFGPGTRLTVL.

This clone appeared a single time. The chain has TRBV6-6 and TRBJ2-7; no definite D call. This CDR3 spans 15 amino acids. The V end was cut by 0 bases, the J end by 8 bases, with 17 bases between. The germline CDR1 and CDR2 sequences are MNHNY and SVGAGI (reference sequence). CDR3 nucleotides: TGTGCCAGCAGTTACTCGGGGTTGGCGGAATCGCAGCAGTACTTC. Translating it yields CASSYSGLAESQQYF.

This clone was seen once. This chain connects TRBV5-4 to TRBJ1-1; 9 bases fit TRBD1. CDR3 length: 14 residues. CDR1 SGHNT and CDR2 YYREEE come from the germline V gene (reference sequence). V was clipped by 2 bases and J by 1 base; unmatched bases: 0. CDR3 loop: CASSLQGANTEAFF. The CDR3 region has the DNA TGTGCCAGCAGCTTACAGGGGGCGAACACTGAAGCTTTCTTT.

For this clone: Other DNA sequences from this sample encode an identical CDR3 as well. V gene TRBV28 combines with J gene TRBJ1-5, with 7 positions matching TRBD1. CDR1 and CDR2 from the germline V gene are MDHEN and SYDVKM. The CDR3 is made up of 14 amino acids. Germline trimming cut 5 bases from V and 7 bases from J; bases unmatched to any gene: 8. This CDR3 is CASSPGGGGQPQHF. As DNA, the CDR3 is TGTGCCAGCAGTCCAGGGGGGGGAGGACAGCCCCAGCATTTT.

This chain links TRBV2 with TRBJ1-2, with 7 bases lining up with TRBD1. This CDR3 has 16 residues. Trimming at V came to 11 bases and at J to 4 bases, leaving 19 bases not matched to a gene. The germline CDR1 and CDR2 sequences are SNHLY and FYNNEI. The CDR3 DNA is TGTGCCTCCCGGGTAAGGGGGCCTACCAAGGGCTATGGCTACACCTTC. This translates into CASRVRGPTKGYGYTF. The entire variable domain, with the rest obtained from reference TRBV2 and TRBJ1-2, is as follows: EPEVTQTPSHQVTQMGQEVILRCVPISNHLYFYWYRQILGQKVEFLVSFYNNEISEKSEIFDDQFSVERPDGSNFTLKIRSTKLEDSAMYFCASRVRGPTKGYGYTFGSGTRLTVV.

The CDR3 protein is CASSLGTRESTDTQYF. CDR3 sequence (DNA): TGTGCCAGCAGCTTAGGGACTAGAGAGAGCACAGATACGCAGTATTTT. The V gene is TRBV11-3, the J gene TRBJ2-3, with 7 bases that match TRBD2. The CDR3 extends over 16 amino acids. Germline CDR1 SGHNT, CDR2 YENEEA. V shed 1 base and J 0 bases; nucleotides not matched to a gene: 4.

The chain has TRBV6-5 and TRBJ2-3; D may be TRBD2 (7 bases). Germline V gives CDR1 MNHEY, CDR2 SVGAGI. This CDR3 spans 14 amino acids. V was clipped by 8 bases and J by 3 bases, with 15 bases between them. CDR3 bases: TGTGCCAGCGGCGCAGGGGAGGGGACAGATACGCAGTATTTT. Translation gives CASGAGEGTDTQYF.

This sequence joins TRBV6-1 and TRBJ2-1, with 8 bases identical to TRBD2. Germline lookup yields CDR1 MNHNS and CDR2 SASEGT. The CDR3 is made up of 16 amino acids. The junction had 10 bases not matched to a gene; V was cut back by 2 bases and J by 7 bases. The CDR3 sequence: CASSEQWPGGPNEQFF. For the CDR3, the DNA is TGTGCCAGCAGTGAACAGTGGCCGGGAGGGCCAAATGAGCAGTTCTTC.

Regarding this clone: Its ends do not fully match the called genes, so a read error is possible. The sample contains more than one DNA sequence encoding this CDR3. This chain connects TRBV4-1 to TRBJ1-1; 8 nucleotides agree with TRBD1. The CDR3 sequence is 15 residues long. Germline-derived CDR1 and CDR2 are MGHRA and YSYEKL. The CDR3 nucleotides read TGCGCCAGCAGCCCACAGGGGGGAATGAACACTGAAGCTTTCTTC. It is translated as CASSPQGGMNTEAFF.

This clone turned up a few times. The chain carries TRBV19 and TRBJ1-1; D may be TRBD1 (5 bases). CDR1 LNHDA and CDR2 SQIVND come from the germline V gene (reference sequence). Between the trimmed V and J ends, which lost 5 bases and 0 bases, there was a span of 10 bases. The length of the CDR3 is 14 residues. In nucleotides, the CDR3 is TGTGCCAGTAGTGACGCAGGGTTGAACACTGAAGCTTTCTTT. Encoded protein: CASSDAGLNTEAFF.

The CDR3 is CASSSRRLAGISYNEQFF. CDR3 bases: TGTGCCAGTAGTTCTCGTCGACTAGCGGGAATCTCCTACAATGAGCAGTTCTTC. The chain links TRBV19 to TRBJ2-1; TRBD2 matches 11 bases. From germline, CDR1 is LNHDA and CDR2 SQIVND (reference sequence). The CDR3 is made up of 18 amino acids. V was pared by 5 bases and J by 0 bases, with 9 bases of the junction left unmatched.

Comment on this clone: The same CDR3 also results from other DNA sequences found in this sample. This rearrangement joins TRBV5-1 to TRBJ2-5; unclear D gene. CDR3 length equals 14 residues. Germline CDR1 reads SGHRS; CDR2 reads YFSETQ. The ends were cut back, 1 base at V and 2 bases at J, with 9 bases in the middle. The DNA for the CDR3 is TGCGCCAGCAGCTTGTCTCAACTACAAGAGACCCAGTACTTC. Translated: CASSLSQLQETQYF.

In DNA, the CDR3 is TGTGCCAGCAGCTTTATACTCTCCATGAACACTGAAGCTTTCTTT. Encoded protein: CASSFILSMNTEAFF. The V call is TRBV5-4, the J call TRBJ1-1; D not certain. V was trimmed by 2 bases and J by 0 bases, leaving 11 bases between them. This CDR3 region has 15 residues. Germline V gives CDR1 SGHNT, CDR2 YYREEE (reference sequence).

The V gene is TRBV5-1, the J gene TRBJ1-1; possible D gene TRBD1, 6 bases. From germline, CDR1 is SGHRS and CDR2 YFSETQ. Between the trimmed V and J ends, which lost 0 bases and 4 bases, there was a span of 13 bases. The CDR3 has 15 residues. Here the CDR3 DNA reads TGCGCCAGCAGCTTGGAGGGGGTTTCAGGCACTGAAGCTTTCTTT. Protein sequence: CASSLEGVSGTEAFF.

V is TRBV5-1 and J is TRBJ2-1; weak D call: TRBD1 (7 bases). In germline, CDR1 is SGHRS, CDR2 YFSETQ. This CDR3 region has 16 residues. The germline V and J ends were trimmed by 6 bases and 0 bases, with 16 bases remaining between them. CDR3 sequence: CASTQGGGRSYNEQFF. The CDR3 DNA reads TGCGCCAGCACCCAGGGGGGAGGCCGCTCCTACAATGAGCAGTTCTTC.

The rearrangement links TRBV9 to TRBJ2-6; 8 nucleotides agree with TRBD1. The germline V gene has CDR1 SGDLS and CDR2 YYNGEE. The trim removed 0 bases at V and 4 bases at J, leaving 9 bases unmatched. The CDR3 loop spans 18 amino acids. CDR3 bases: TGTGCCAGCAGCGTAGGTTTCCAGGGGGCGTCCGGGGCCAACGTCCTGACTTTC. It codes for CASSVGFQGASGANVLTF.

The CDR3 here is CASSFPGTSLKTQYF. The CDR3 DNA sequence: TGTGCCAGCAGCTTCCCCGGGACTAGCCTCAAGACCCAGTACTTC. The rearrangement uses TRBV5-4 and TRBJ2-5; TRBD2 matches at 9 bases. The ends lost 2 bases at V and 6 bases at J; junction bases unmatched: 8. Germline CDR1 SGHNT, CDR2 YYREEE (reference sequence). The CDR3 is 15 amino acids.

V and J are TRBV7-2 and TRBJ2-3; D ambiguous. The CDR3 has 15 residues. Germline V CDR1 and CDR2: SGHTA, FQGNSA. The V gene lost 5 bases and the J gene lost 2 bases, with 14 bases spanning the gap. CDR3 loop: CASSGSSFSTDTQYF. In nucleotides, the CDR3 is TGTGCCAGCAGCGGTAGTTCCTTCTCCACAGATACGCAGTATTTT.

The chain carries TRBV2 and TRBJ1-1, with D perhaps matching TRBD1 (5 bases). The CDR3 totals 15 residues. V lost 7 bases, J lost 0 bases, and 15 bases lay in between. Germline lookup yields CDR1 SNHLY and CDR2 FYNNEI. As DNA, the CDR3 is TGTGCCAGCAAACCAAGGGGTCTCATGAACACTGAAGCTTTCTTT. This sequence encodes CASKPRGLMNTEAFF.